A single sample is the source of the 29 T cell receptor beta chains below, sequenced in a study of shared clonotypes between healthy human individuals. Naive-designated CD8 cells lacked CD45RO, were positively enriched for CCR7, and omitted terminally differentiated effector memory CD45RA+ cells. Profiling relied on immunoSEQ multiplex PCR, and the TCRdb table lists in-frame clones only, not all of them. Here the sample spans millions of clones, about 95% being singletons. Sequences were obtained from naive CD8+ T cells sorted from blood. The source of these receptors is a man aged 18 to 30 in good health.

Written as DNA, the CDR3 is TGTGCCAGCAGCTGGACAGCGGGAGGAACCGGGGAGCTGTTTTTT. Its translation: CASSWTAGGTGELFF. The chain combines TRBV7-8 with TRBJ2-2; 9 positions agree with TRBD2. The germline CDR1 and CDR2 sequences are SGHVS and FQNEAQ. The CDR3 length is 15 residues. Trimming took 4 bases from V and 5 from J; bases not matched to a gene: 5.

This sequence joins TRBV4-1 and TRBJ2-5; TRBD2 matches at 7 bases. Germline V lookup: CDR1 MGHRA, CDR2 YSYEKL. V dropped 4 bases and J dropped 2; count of bases not matched to a gene: 7. The CDR3 has 15 residues. The CDR3 loop is CASSLLLADQETQYF. CDR3 bases: TGCGCCAGCAGCCTTCTCCTAGCGGATCAAGAGACCCAGTACTTC.

In the case of this clone: This CDR3 is also generated by other DNA sequences in the sample. The J gene is TRBJ1-1, the V gene TRBV7-9; no reliable D call. Between the trimmed V and J ends, which lost 3 bases and 1 base, there was a span of 6 bases. This CDR3 has 13 residues. Germline values: CDR1 SEHNR, CDR2 FQNEAQ (reference sequence). CDR3 sequence: CASSLGSNTEAFF. The CDR3 bases are TGTGCCAGCAGCTTGGGATCGAACACTGAAGCTTTCTTT.

The chain joins TRBV7-9 to TRBJ2-5; a weak D match, TRBD1 (6 bases). This CDR3 contains 14 residues. V was clipped by 4 bases and J by 2 bases, with 11 bases between them. Germline V CDR1 and CDR2: SEHNR, FQNEAQ (reference sequence). This chain's CDR3 is CASSSGGLQETQYF. The CDR3 DNA follows: TGTGCCAGCAGCTCTGGGGGCCTACAAGAGACCCAGTACTTC.

The CDR3 spells CASSVQGLGETQYF. CDR3 DNA: TGCGCCAGCAGCGTACAGGGTCTGGGAGAGACCCAGTACTTC. The chain links TRBV4-1 to TRBJ2-5, with TRBD1 as a possible D gene (6 bases). Between the trimmed V and J ends, which lost 5 bases and 4 bases, there was a span of 14 bases. Germline loops: CDR1 MGHRA, CDR2 YSYEKL. This CDR3 is built from 14 residues.

This chain connects TRBV27 to TRBJ1-5; maybe TRBD1 (6 bases). CDR3 length: 14 residues. The V end lost 8 bases, the J end lost 3 bases, and 14 bases lay between the germline ends. The germline V gene has CDR1 MNHEY and CDR2 SMNVEV (reference sequence). The CDR3 reads CASSVGQPNQPQHF. The CDR3 DNA sequence: TGTGCCAGCTCCGTCGGACAGCCCAATCAGCCCCAGCATTTT.

A word on this clone: This specimen includes other DNA sequences encoding the same CDR3. CDR3 amino acids: CASSLTPAYEQYF. CDR3 DNA sequence: TGCGCCAGCAGCTTGACACCGGCCTACGAGCAGTACTTC. J is TRBJ2-7 and V is TRBV5-1, with unresolved D. Germline V gene data show CDR1 as SGHRS and CDR2 as YFSETQ. Trimming left V 1 base short and J 2 bases short, with 7 bases between. CDR3 length: 13 amino acids.

The chain employs TRBV15 and TRBJ2-3; D is possibly TRBD1 (5 bases). In germline, CDR1 is LNHNV, CDR2 YYDKDF (reference sequence). This CDR3 contains 14 residues. Trimming stripped 5 bases from V and 1 base from J, with 10 bases between. The CDR3 is CATSDSYRTDTQYF. CDR3 in DNA: TGTGCCACCAGCGACAGCTATCGCACAGATACGCAGTATTTT.

The chain carries TRBV5-6 and TRBJ2-3, with 10 nucleotides matching TRBD1. Unmatched junction bases numbered 5, after V lost 2 bases and J lost 5 bases. The CDR3 covers 15 residues. Germline values: CDR1 SGHDT, CDR2 YYEEEE. CDR3 DNA: TGTGCCAGCAGCTTTTGGGACAGGGGAATAGATACGCAGTATTTT. Protein: CASSFWDRGIDTQYF. Full variable domain (rest looked up from reference TRBV5-6 and TRBJ2-3): DAGVTQSPTHLIKTRGQQVTLRCSPKSGHDTVSWYQQALGQGPQFIFQYYEEEERQRGNFPDRFSGHQFPNYSSELNVNALLLGDSALYLCASSFWDRGIDTQYFGPGTRLTVL.

As regards this clone: Other DNA sequences from this sample encode an identical CDR3 as well. The CDR3 DNA reads TGTGCCAGCAGTTTGGGCAGGGGGACTGAAGCTTTCTTT. Protein: CASSLGRGTEAFF. This chain links TRBV28 with TRBJ1-1; 7 bases agree with TRBD1. This CDR3 contains 13 residues. CDR1 is MDHEN, CDR2 SYDVKM, per germline. The ends lost 3 bases at V and 5 bases at J; junction bases unmatched: 3.

The chain joins TRBV7-8 to TRBJ1-2; D perhaps matches TRBD1 (6 bases). This CDR3 region has 13 residues. Germline-derived CDR1 and CDR2 are SGHVS and FQNEAQ. Trimming took 2 bases from V and 4 from J, leaving 8 bases between them. Here the CDR3 reads CASSLIQGYGYTF. In DNA form, the CDR3 reads TGTGCCAGCAGCTTAATACAGGGCTATGGCTACACCTTC.

J is TRBJ1-1 and V is TRBV4-1; 11 nucleotides agree with TRBD1. CDR3 length: 13 amino acids. The trim removed 4 bases at V and 9 bases at J, leaving 4 bases unmatched. Germline V CDR1 and CDR2: MGHRA, YSYEKL. The CDR3 bases are TGCGCCAGCAGCCCGGACAGGGGGCAGAAAGCTTTCTTT. Encoded protein: CASSPDRGQKAFF.

The sample holds one count of this clone. The J gene is TRBJ2-4, the V gene TRBV27; D might be TRBD2 (5 bases). Trimming stripped 6 bases from V and 9 bases from J, with 15 bases between. CDR3 length: 13 amino acids. Germline-derived CDR1 and CDR2 are MNHEY and SMNVEV (reference sequence). The CDR3 DNA sequence: TGTGCCAGCAGAGGACTGTCTTGGGCCATTCAGTACTTC. This translates into CASRGLSWAIQYF.

In DNA form, the CDR3 reads TGTGCCAGCAGCCCAACAGGGGAGATCGGATCGGAGCAGTACTTC. Amino acid sequence: CASSPTGEIGSEQYF. The rearrangement uses TRBV13 and TRBJ2-7; TRBD1 matches 7 bases. The CDR3 length is 15 residues. Germline V gene sequence: CDR1 PRHDT, CDR2 FYEKMQ (reference sequence). The V segment lost 5 bases and the J segment 7 bases; nucleotides outside the gene matches: 14.

To note about this clone: Other DNA sequences in the sample encode the same CDR3. The V gene is TRBV19, the J gene TRBJ2-7; 11 bases align to TRBD2. After removal of 3 bases from V and 2 bases from J, the junction contained 0 bases not matched to a gene. CDR3 size: 14 residues. Per germline, CDR1 LNHDA and CDR2 SQIVND (reference sequence). CDR3 loop: CASSMGLAAYEQYF. The CDR3 nucleotides read TGTGCCAGTAGTATGGGACTAGCGGCCTACGAGCAGTACTTC.

Details on this clone: This specimen includes other DNA sequences encoding the same CDR3. This chain uses TRBV7-2 with TRBJ2-2; D remains unclear. This CDR3 contains 13 residues. V was pared by 5 bases and J by 1 base, with 5 bases between. The germline V gene encodes CDR1 SGHTA and CDR2 FQGNSA. The CDR3 here is CASSPWNTGELFF. CDR3 coding DNA: TGTGCCAGCAGCCCATGGAACACCGGGGAGCTGTTTTTT.

V and J are TRBV28 and TRBJ1-2; TRBD1 is a possible D gene (5 bases). The CDR3 sequence is 14 residues long. Trimming pared 5 bases from V and 1 base from J, leaving 11 bases between. Germline V CDR1 and CDR2: MDHEN, SYDVKM. The CDR3 DNA sequence: TGTGCCAGCAGTCTTGACAGTCGTAACTATGGCTACACCTTC. It encodes CASSLDSRNYGYTF.

The chain has TRBV6-5 and TRBJ1-5, with 8 nucleotides matching TRBD1. Unmatched junction bases numbered 13, after V lost 9 bases and J lost 6 bases. Germline loops: CDR1 MNHEY, CDR2 SVGAGI. The CDR3 spans 15 residues. CDR3 nucleotides: TGTGCCAGTAAAGAGCGGACAGGGTTCTTTCAGCCCCAGCATTTT. It codes for CASKERTGFFQPQHF.

The chain employs TRBV7-9 and TRBJ2-7, with 11 nucleotides matching TRBD1. Germline values: CDR1 SEHNR, CDR2 FQNEAQ (reference sequence). V trimming: 4 bases; J trimming: 5 bases; junction bases outside the gene matches: 4. CDR3 length: 14 amino acids. DNA of the CDR3: TGTGCCAGCAGCTCTTGGACAGGGGGCCACGAGCAGTACTTC. Translating gives CASSSWTGGHEQYF.

The chain recombines TRBV7-9 with TRBJ2-3, with D possibly called TRBD1 or TRBD2 (5 bases each). This CDR3 region has 14 residues. Trimming took 4 bases from V and 3 from J, leaving 11 bases between them. CDR1 and CDR2 (germline): SEHNR, FQNEAQ (reference sequence). In DNA form, the CDR3 reads TGTGCCAGCAGCTACTCCGGGGCGACAGATACGCAGTATTTT. It translates to CASSYSGATDTQYF.

This clone was seen only a few times. The chain links TRBV5-1 to TRBJ2-7; 8 nucleotides align to TRBD1. Germline assignment: CDR1 SGHRS and CDR2 YFSETQ. V shed 4 bases and J 3 bases; nucleotides not matched to a gene: 3. This CDR3 comprises 13 residues. CDR3 protein: CASSQQGDYEQYF. In DNA, the CDR3 is TGCGCCAGCAGCCAACAGGGGGACTACGAGCAGTACTTC.

V usage is TRBV7-6 and J usage is TRBJ2-3; tentatively, D is TRBD2 (5 bases). CDR3 length: 14 residues. The germline CDR1 and CDR2 sequences are SGHVS and FNYEAQ. V dropped 7 bases and J dropped 2 bases, with 13 bases sitting between them. The CDR3 spells CASMPAADTDTQYF. The CDR3, as DNA: TGTGCCAGCATGCCAGCGGCCGACACAGATACGCAGTATTTT.

The chain joins TRBV5-1 to TRBJ2-7; TRBD1 might be the D (6 bases). The V end lost 4 bases, the J end lost 0 bases, and 11 bases lay between the germline ends. This CDR3 contains 14 residues. The germline CDR1 and CDR2 sequences are SGHRS and YFSETQ. The CDR3 sequence is CASSMDSFSYEQYF. CDR3 sequence (DNA): TGCGCCAGCAGCATGGACAGTTTCTCCTACGAGCAGTACTTC. Combining the CDR3 with reference TRBV5-1 and TRBJ2-7 gives the whole variable domain KAGVTQTPRYLIKTRGQQVTLSCSPISGHRSVSWYQQTPGQGLQFLFEYFSETQRNKGNFPGRFSGRQFSNSRSEMNVSTLELGDSALYLCASSMDSFSYEQYFGPGTRLTVT.

This clone was seen a single time. The gene calls are TRBV19 and TRBJ2-1; possibly TRBD2 for D (5 bases). Trimming took off 5 bases at V and 8 bases at J, with 16 bases between the two ends. This CDR3 has 14 amino acids. Per the germline V gene, CDR1 is LNHDA and CDR2 is SQIVND (reference sequence). The chain's CDR3 is CASSPEGLGDEQFF. As DNA, the CDR3 is TGTGCCAGTAGTCCCGAGGGCCTAGGCGATGAGCAGTTCTTC. Full variable domain (rest looked up from reference TRBV19 and TRBJ2-1): DGGITQSPKYLFRKEGQNVTLSCEQNLNHDAMYWYRQDPGQGLRLIYYSQIVNDFQKGDIAEGYSVSREKKESFPLTVTSAQKNPTAFYLCASSPEGLGDEQFFGPGTRLTVL.

The V gene is TRBV19, the J gene TRBJ1-2; the D gene is possibly TRBD1 (5 bases). CDR1 is LNHDA, CDR2 SQIVND, per germline (reference sequence). The CDR3 extends over 14 amino acids. V was cut by 5 bases and J by 4 bases, with 14 bases left in between. The CDR3 DNA is TGTGCCAGTAGTCAAGGGGTTTCCCCCTATGGCTACACCTTC. Its translation: CASSQGVSPYGYTF.

Concerning this clone itself: The same CDR3 can be traced to other DNA sequences in this sample. The chain is built from TRBV7-9 and TRBJ2-1; 7 nucleotides align to TRBD2. Germline-derived CDR1 and CDR2 are SEHNR and FQNEAQ (reference sequence). The CDR3 extends over 12 amino acids. Trimming took 1 base from V and 9 from J; bases not matched to a gene: 0. CDR3 coding DNA: TGTGCCAGCAGCTTAGGCGGGGGTGAGCAGTTCTTC. Its protein product is CASSLGGGEQFF.

This clone was observed a single time. The chain couples TRBV30 to TRBJ2-1; no clear D gene. The length of the CDR3 is 15 residues. V dropped 0 bases and J dropped 0 bases, with 9 bases sitting between them. Looked up from germline, CDR1 is GTSNPN and CDR2 is SVGIG (reference sequence). The CDR3 loop reads CAWSVMDSSYNEQFF. CDR3 DNA sequence: TGTGCCTGGAGTGTAATGGATAGCTCCTACAATGAGCAGTTCTTC.

Turning to this clone: The same CDR3 can be traced to other DNA sequences in this sample. V usage is TRBV7-9 and J usage is TRBJ1-2; 9 bases are shared with TRBD1. In germline, CDR1 is SEHNR, CDR2 FQNEAQ (reference sequence). Germline trimming cut 4 bases from V and 4 bases from J; bases unmatched to any gene: 4. The CDR3 runs to 14 residues. The CDR3 DNA follows: TGTGCCAGCAGCTCAGGGACAGGGATCTATGGCTACACCTTC. Translation gives CASSSGTGIYGYTF.

This sequence joins TRBV6-5 and TRBJ2-3, with 9 bases matching TRBD1. Germline V gene data show CDR1 as MNHEY and CDR2 as SVGAGI. The CDR3 is 15 residues long. J gave up 6 bases and V 7 bases, and 11 bases lay outside the gene matches. The CDR3, as DNA: TGTGCCAGCACCCAGACCGGGACAGGGTTGGATACGCAGTATTTT. As protein: CASTQTGTGLDTQYF.